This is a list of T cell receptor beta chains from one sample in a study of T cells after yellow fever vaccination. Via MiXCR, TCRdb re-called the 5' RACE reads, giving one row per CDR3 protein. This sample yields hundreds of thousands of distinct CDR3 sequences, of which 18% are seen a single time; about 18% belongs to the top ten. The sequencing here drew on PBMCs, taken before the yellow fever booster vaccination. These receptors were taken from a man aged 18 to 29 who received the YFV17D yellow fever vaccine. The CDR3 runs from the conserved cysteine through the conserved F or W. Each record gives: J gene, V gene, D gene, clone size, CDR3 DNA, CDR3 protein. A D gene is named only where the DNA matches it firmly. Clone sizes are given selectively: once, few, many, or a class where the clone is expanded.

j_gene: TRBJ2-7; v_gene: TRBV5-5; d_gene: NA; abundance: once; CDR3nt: TGTGCCAGCACCCTACTAGGGGGGAGCTCCTACAATGAGCAGTACTTC; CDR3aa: CASTLLGGSSYNEQYF
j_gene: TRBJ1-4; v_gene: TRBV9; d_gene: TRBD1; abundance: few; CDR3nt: TGTGCCAGCAGCGTCGGGACAGGGGGCAAGTACAATGAAAAACTGTTTTTT; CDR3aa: CASSVGTGGKYNEKLFF
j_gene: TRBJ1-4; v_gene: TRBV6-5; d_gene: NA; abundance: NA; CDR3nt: TGTGCCAGCAGTTACGACAGGGAAAAACTGTTTTTT; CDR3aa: CASSYDREKLFF
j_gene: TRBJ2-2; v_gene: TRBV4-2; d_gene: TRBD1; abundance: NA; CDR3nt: TGTGCCAGCAGCCAAGAGGGACTGACAGGGGCTAAGCTGTTTTTT; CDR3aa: CASSQEGLTGAKLFF
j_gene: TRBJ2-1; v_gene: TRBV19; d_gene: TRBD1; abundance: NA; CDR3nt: TGTGCCAGTAGTGGGACAGGGGGCTTTCATGAGCAGTTCTTC; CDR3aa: CASSGTGGFHEQFF
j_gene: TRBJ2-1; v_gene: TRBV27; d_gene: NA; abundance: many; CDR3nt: TGTGCCAGCAGTCAATCTTTGGGGGGGGCCGTCTACAATGAGCAGTTCTTC; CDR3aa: CASSQSLGGAVYNEQFF
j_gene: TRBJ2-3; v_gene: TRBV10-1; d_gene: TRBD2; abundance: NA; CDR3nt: TGCGCCAGCAGTGAAACGGGGGGTAAATCAGATACGCAGTATTTT; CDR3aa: CASSETGGKSDTQYF
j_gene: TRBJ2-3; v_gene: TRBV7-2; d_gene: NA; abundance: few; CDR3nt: TGTGCCAGCAGCCCCTGGACGGGACGGACGCAGTATTTT; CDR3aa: CASSPWTGRTQYF
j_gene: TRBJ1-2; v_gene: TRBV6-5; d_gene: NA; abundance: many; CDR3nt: TGTGCCAGCAGTTACACGGTGGGACGGCCCAGTTATTACTTC; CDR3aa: CASSYTVGRPSYYF
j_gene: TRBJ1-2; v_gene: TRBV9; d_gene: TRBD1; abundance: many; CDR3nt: TGTGCCAGCAGCGCGGACAGGGATGGCTACACCTTC; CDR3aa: CASSADRDGYTF
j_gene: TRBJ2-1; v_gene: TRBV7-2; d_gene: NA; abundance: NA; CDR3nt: TGTGCCAGCAGCTCCTTCGACGTTGAGCAGTTCTTC; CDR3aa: CASSSFDVEQFF
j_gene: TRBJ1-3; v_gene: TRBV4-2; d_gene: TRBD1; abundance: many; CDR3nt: TGTGCCAGCAGCCACCGGGACAGCCCCTCTGGAAACACCATATATTTT; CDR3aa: CASSHRDSPSGNTIYF
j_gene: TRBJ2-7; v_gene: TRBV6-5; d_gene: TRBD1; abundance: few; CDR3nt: TGTGCCAGCAGTGGGGACAGTTACTACGAGCAGTACTTC; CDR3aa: CASSGDSYYEQYF
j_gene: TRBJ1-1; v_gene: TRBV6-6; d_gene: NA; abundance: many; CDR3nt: TGTGCCAGCAGTTACGCACAGGGTGAAAAAGCTTTCTTT; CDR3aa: CASSYAQGEKAFF
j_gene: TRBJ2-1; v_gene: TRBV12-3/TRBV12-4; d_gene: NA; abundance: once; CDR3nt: TGTGCCAGCAGCCACGGAGGGGGGACCACCTACAATGAGCAGTTCTTC; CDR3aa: CASSHGGGTTYNEQFF
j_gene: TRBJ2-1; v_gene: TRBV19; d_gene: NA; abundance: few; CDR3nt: TGTGCCAGTAGTGCCTCTCCGGGGGATGAGCAGTTCTTC; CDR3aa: CASSASPGDEQFF
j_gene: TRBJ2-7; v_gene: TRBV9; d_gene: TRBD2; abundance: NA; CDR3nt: TGTGCCAGCAGCCTCCCAGCGGGAACCTACGAGCAGTACTTC; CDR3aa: CASSLPAGTYEQYF
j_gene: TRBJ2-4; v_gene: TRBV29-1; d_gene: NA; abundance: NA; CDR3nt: TGCAGCGTTGTTCGGGAGAGGAAGGACATTCAGTACTTC; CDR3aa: CSVVRERKDIQYF
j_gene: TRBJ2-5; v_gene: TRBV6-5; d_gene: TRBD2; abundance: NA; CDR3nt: TGTGCCAGCAGTTATGGGCTAGCGGGGGGACAAGAGACCCAGTACTTC; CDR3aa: CASSYGLAGGQETQYF
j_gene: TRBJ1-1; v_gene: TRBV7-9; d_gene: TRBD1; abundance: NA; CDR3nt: TGTGCCAGCAGCGAGACAGGGTTTGGCACTGAAGCTTTCTTT; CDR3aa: CASSETGFGTEAFF
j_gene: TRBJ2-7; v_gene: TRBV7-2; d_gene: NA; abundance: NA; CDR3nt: TGTGCCAGCAGCCCGCACGGGCCCTCCTACGAGCAGTACTTC; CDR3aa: CASSPHGPSYEQYF
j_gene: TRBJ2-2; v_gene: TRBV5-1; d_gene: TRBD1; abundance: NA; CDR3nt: TGCGCCAGCAGACAGGGGGCTCCCACCGGGGAGCTGTTTTTT; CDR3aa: CASRQGAPTGELFF
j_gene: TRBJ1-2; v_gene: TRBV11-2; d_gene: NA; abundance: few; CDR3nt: TGTGCCAGCAGCTTAGGAGACGCTGGCTACACCTTC; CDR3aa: CASSLGDAGYTF
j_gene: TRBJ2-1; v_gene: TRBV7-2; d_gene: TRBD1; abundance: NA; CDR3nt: TGTGCCAGCAGCTACGAAACCGGGACAGCCTACAATGAGCAGTTCTTC; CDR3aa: CASSYETGTAYNEQFF